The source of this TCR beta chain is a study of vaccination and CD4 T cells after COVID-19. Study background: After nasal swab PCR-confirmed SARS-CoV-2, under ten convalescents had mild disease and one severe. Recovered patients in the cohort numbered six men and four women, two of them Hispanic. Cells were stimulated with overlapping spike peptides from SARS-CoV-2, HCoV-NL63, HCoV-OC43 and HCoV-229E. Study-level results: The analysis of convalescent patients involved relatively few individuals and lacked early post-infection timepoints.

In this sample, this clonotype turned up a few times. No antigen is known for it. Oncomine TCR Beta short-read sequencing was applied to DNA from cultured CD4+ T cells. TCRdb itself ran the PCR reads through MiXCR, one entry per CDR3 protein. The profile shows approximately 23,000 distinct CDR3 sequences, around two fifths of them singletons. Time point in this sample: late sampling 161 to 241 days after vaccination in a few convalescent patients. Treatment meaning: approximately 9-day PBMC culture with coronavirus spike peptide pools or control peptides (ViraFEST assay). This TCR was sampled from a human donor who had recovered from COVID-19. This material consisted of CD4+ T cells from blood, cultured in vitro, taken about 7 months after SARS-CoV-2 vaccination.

DNA of the CDR3: TGTGCCAGCAGCTTAGTAGCTCATCGCACAGATACGCAGTATTTT. This codes for CASSLVAHRTDTQYF. The chain joins TRBV7-3 to TRBJ2-3; D gene uncertain. Looked up from germline, CDR1 is SGHTA and CDR2 is FQGTGA. The ends were cut back, 2 bases at V and 1 base at J, with 10 bases in the middle. The CDR3 covers 15 residues.